Listed below are T cell receptor beta chains from one sample, sequenced in a study of T cell clones after liver transplantation. Measured with immunoSEQ multiplex PCR; TCRdb has only the in-frame clones, and not every one. This table holds 95,000 to 110,000 clones, 80% to 90% found once. Sequences were derived from CD4+ T cells from blood, sampled around 4 years after liver transplant. The receptors stem from a human patient who received a liver transplant. A subset of T cells may come from the graft donor. Both conserved end residues are trimmed from each CDR3. Each record gives: V gene, J gene, CDR3 protein.

V: TRBV7-6; J: TRBJ2-5; CDR3: ASSLDTGGRQTQY
V: TRBV7-9; J: TRBJ1-1; CDR3: ASSLVQGPEAF
V: TRBV11-1; J: TRBJ1-1; CDR3: ASSLVVGINTEAF
V: TRBV5-1; J: TRBJ2-1; CDR3: ASSTRQGLYNEQF
V: TRBV11-2; J: TRBJ2-4; CDR3: ASSLTGAFAKNIQY
V: TRBV5-4; J: TRBJ1-1; CDR3: ASSSDRGLRAF
V: TRBV11-2; J: TRBJ2-7; CDR3: ASSSRGNSYEQY
V: TRBV28; J: TRBJ1-4; CDR3: ASSLRGPGSEKLF
V: TRBV6-6; J: TRBJ2-1; CDR3: ASRGVHNEQF
V: TRBV5-1; J: TRBJ2-2; CDR3: ASSLYLQGNTGELF
V: TRBV2; J: TRBJ1-2; CDR3: ASSERPNYGYT
V: TRBV5-1; J: TRBJ2-3; CDR3: ASSLAGAGVQY
V: TRBV10-3; J: TRBJ2-1; CDR3: AITGGGETYNEQF
V: TRBV5-1; J: TRBJ1-2; CDR3: ASSSDGTGYWET
V: TRBV23-1; J: TRBJ1-5; CDR3: ASSQSRGGQGSNQPQH
V: TRBV19; J: TRBJ1-2; CDR3: ASSTGDRTNYGYT
V: TRBV7-2; J: TRBJ2-7; CDR3: ASSLLQHYEQY
V: TRBV7-9; J: TRBJ2-1; CDR3: ASSAGLAHNEQF